This T cell receptor (beta chain) was recorded in a study of T cell responses to AZD1222 COVID-19 vaccine. With regard to this clone: The junction departs from germline at one end; a sequencing error may be responsible.

Using immunoSEQ multiplex PCR, the repertoire was profiled, and TCRdb retains in-frame clones only, with some absent. The repertoire holds 110,000 to 150,000 clones, with around 90% as singletons. Germline V gene data show CDR1 as SSHAT and CDR2 as FNYEAQ (reference sequence). This CDR3 region has 15 residues. The receptor was isolated from an adult in good health. The chain uses TRBV7-7 and TRBJ1-1, with TRBD1 as a possible D gene (6 bases). This material consisted of peripheral blood, taken on day 0 of AZD1222 vaccination. CDR3 residues: CASSLEGGVNTEAFF. Here the CDR3 DNA reads TGTGCTAGCAGCTTAGAGGGGGGGGTGAACACTGAAGCTTTCTTT.